The clone carrying this TCR beta chain occurred a few times. Its antigen is not known. TRB rearrangements were amplified by multiplex PCR with BIOMED2 TRB-A/B primers. One entry per CDR3 protein, called by TCRdb with MiXCR from the multiplex PCR reads. The sample consists of 20,000 or so distinct CDR3 sequences, 25% to 30% of them appearing once. The source of the sample is a study of T and B cells in COVID-19 patients. Whole-study context: Recovered patients mostly had mild to moderate COVID-19 managed as outpatients. Study-wide results and limits: Active COVID-19 showed highly clonal TRB repertoires; recovery showed diversity and richness above healthy donors. The recovered cohort had thousands of exclusive TCR clusters, including just over 30 low generation probability clusters. No sequencing was yet done of CD4+, regulatory or CD8+ subsets, or of SARS-CoV-2-responsive or tetramer+ sorted cells.

Blood genomic DNA input for TRB amplification was about 250-550 ng. This CDR3 is 17 amino acids long. Germline V lookup: CDR1 SGHAT, CDR2 FQDESV (reference sequence). The J segment lost 5 bases and the V segment lost 4 bases, leaving 15 bases of the junction unmatched. The sequencing sample was made of blood. The V call is TRBV11-1, the J call TRBJ2-3; the match to TRBD2 covers 7 bases. The sequence was collected from a human donor who had recovered from COVID-19. DNA for the CDR3: TGTGCCAGCAGCTCGACCCAGTGGGCGGGAGATCTAGATACGCAGTATTTT. Its protein is CASSSTQWAGDLDTQYF. The whole variable domain, filled in from reference TRBV11-1 and TRBJ2-3, reads EAEVAQSPRYKITEKSQAVAFWCDPISGHATLYWYRQILGQGPELLVQFQDESVVDDSQLPKDRFSAERLKGVDSTLKIQPAELGDSAMYLCASSSTQWAGDLDTQYFGPGTRLTVL.